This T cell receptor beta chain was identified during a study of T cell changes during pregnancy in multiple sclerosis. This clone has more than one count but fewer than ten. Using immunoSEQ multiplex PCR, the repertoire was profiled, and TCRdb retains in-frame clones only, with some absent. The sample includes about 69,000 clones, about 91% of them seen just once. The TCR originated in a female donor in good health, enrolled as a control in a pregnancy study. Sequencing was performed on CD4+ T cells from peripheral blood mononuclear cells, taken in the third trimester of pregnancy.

The DNA of the CDR3 is TGTGCCAGCAGGGGACAGGGTTTAGATTCACCCCTCCACTTT. Translation: CASRGQGLDSPLHF. The chain recombines TRBV2 with TRBJ1-6; 9 bases line up with TRBD1. Germline values: CDR1 SNHLY, CDR2 FYNNEI. The junction had 5 bases not matched to a gene; V was cut back by 6 bases and J by 8 bases. The CDR3 consists of 14 residues.